These T cell receptor beta chains were read from a single sample in a study of T cell responses to AZD1222 COVID-19 vaccine. Sequencing used immunoSEQ multiplex PCR; TCRdb keeps in-frame clones, though not all of them. The sample carries approximately 89,000 clones, about 89% recorded once. This sample comprised peripheral blood, obtained on day 0 of MenACWY control vaccination. The receptors originated from an adult in good health. CDR3s include the opening cysteine and the closing phenylalanine or tryptophan. The D gene is left open where the match is weak. Size is stated for part of the rows, as once, few or many counts, or as a class when the clone is expanded.

CDR3: CASSQNSIAGEQYF
DNA: TGCGCCAGCAGCCAAAATAGTATAGCGGGCGAGCAGTACTTC
J: TRBJ2-7
V: TRBV4-1
D: TRBD2
size: -

CDR3: CAAGRNSNTEAFF
DNA: TGTGCAGCGGGAAGGAATTCGAACACTGAAGCTTTCTTT
J: TRBJ1-1
V: TRBV28
D: -
size: -

CDR3: CASSDGVNEQFF
DNA: TGTGCCAGCAGTGACGGGGTCAATGAGCAGTTCTTC
J: TRBJ2-1
V: TRBV6-4
D: -
size: -

CDR3: CATSEGVRDTQYF
DNA: TGTGCCACCAGTGAGGGAGTTAGGGATACGCAGTATTTT
J: TRBJ2-3
V: TRBV24-1
D: -
size: -

CDR3: CASSQEPAYEQYF
DNA: TGCGCCAGCAGCCAAGAGCCCGCCTACGAGCAGTACTTC
J: TRBJ2-7
V: TRBV4-3
D: -
size: -

CDR3: CASSSEVGSPLHF
DNA: TGTGCCAGCAGCTCGGAAGTAGGGTCACCCCTCCACTTT
J: TRBJ1-6
V: TRBV5-4
D: -
size: -

CDR3: CASSCPRAVGDTEAFF
DNA: TGTGCCAGCAGCTGCCCCCGGGCTGTTGGGGACACTGAAGCTTTCTTT
J: TRBJ1-1
V: TRBV5-4
D: -
size: -

CDR3: CAWDLAGVPEQYF
DNA: TGTGCCTGGGACCTAGCGGGAGTCCCTGAGCAGTACTTC
J: TRBJ2-7
V: TRBV30
D: TRBD2
size: -

CDR3: CASRKGGGLYEQYF
DNA: TGTGCCAGCAGGAAAGGGGGGGGATTATACGAGCAGTACTTC
J: TRBJ2-7
V: TRBV6-6
D: -
size: -

CDR3: CASSYPTGTEAFF
DNA: TGTGCCAGCAGTTACCCAACAGGGACTGAAGCTTTCTTT
J: TRBJ1-1
V: TRBV6-2/TRBV6-3
D: -
size: -

CDR3: CASSQELARRDTQYF
DNA: TGCGCCAGCAGCCAGGAACTAGCGCGGCGAGATACGCAGTATTTT
J: TRBJ2-3
V: TRBV4-1
D: TRBD2
size: once

CDR3: CASSQAHANEQFF
DNA: TGTGCCAGCAGCCAAGCTCATGCGAATGAGCAGTTCTTC
J: TRBJ2-1
V: TRBV14
D: -
size: -

CDR3: CASSPQGGGQFF
DNA: TGTGCCAGCAGCCCACAGGGCGGGGGGCAGTTCTTC
J: TRBJ2-1
V: TRBV12-3/TRBV12-4
D: -
size: -

CDR3: CASPRKEEFFGDTQYF
DNA: TGTGCCAGTCCCCGAAAGGAGGAGTTCTTCGGGGATACGCAGTATTTT
J: TRBJ2-3
V: TRBV7-9
D: -
size: -

CDR3: CASSVDGAIGTGNTIYF
DNA: TGTGCCAGCAGCGTAGATGGAGCAATAGGTACTGGAAACACCATATATTTT
J: TRBJ1-3
V: TRBV9
D: -
size: -

CDR3: CASSSGGSTNYGYTF
DNA: TGTGCCAGCAGCTCAGGGGGCTCCACAAACTATGGCTACACCTTC
J: TRBJ1-2
V: TRBV7-6
D: TRBD1
size: -

CDR3: CASSFHRQLGEQYF
DNA: TGCGCCAGCAGCTTCCATCGACAGTTGGGCGAGCAGTACTTC
J: TRBJ2-7
V: TRBV5-1
D: -
size: -

CDR3: CAGADSGSSYTQYF
DNA: TGTGCCGGCGCCGATAGCGGGAGTTCCTATACGCAGTATTTT
J: TRBJ2-3
V: TRBV28
D: TRBD2
size: once

CDR3: CASSPLAGGSEQFF
DNA: TGTGCCAGCAGCCCGCTGGCAGGTGGATCTGAGCAGTTCTTC
J: TRBJ2-1
V: TRBV5-6
D: -
size: once

CDR3: CASSLAGTSRETQYF
DNA: TGTGCCAGCAGTTTAGCCGGGACCAGTCGCGAGACCCAGTACTTC
J: TRBJ2-5
V: TRBV28
D: -
size: few

CDR3: CASAITSGRANEQFF
DNA: TGTGCCAGCGCCATTACTAGCGGGAGGGCCAATGAGCAGTTCTTC
J: TRBJ2-1
V: TRBV6-6
D: TRBD2
size: -

CDR3: CASSSNTGTGSKKNEKLFF
DNA: TGTGCCAGCAGCTCGAACACCGGGACAGGGTCCAAGAAAAATGAAAAACTGTTTTTT
J: TRBJ1-4
V: TRBV6-6
D: TRBD1
size: -

CDR3: CASSLVRGGVYEQYF
DNA: TGTGCCAGCAGCTTGGTTAGGGGAGGGGTATACGAGCAGTACTTC
J: TRBJ2-7
V: TRBV5-4
D: TRBD2
size: -

CDR3: CASSPGLAGTEQFF
DNA: TGTGCCAGCAGCCCGGGACTAGCGGGAACTGAGCAGTTCTTC
J: TRBJ2-1
V: TRBV28
D: TRBD2
size: few

CDR3: CASSHPDRGTQETQYF
DNA: TGTGCCAGCAGCCATCCCGACAGGGGGACCCAAGAGACCCAGTACTTC
J: TRBJ2-5
V: TRBV16
D: TRBD1
size: once

CDR3: CASSAPSWGSSSGANVLTF
DNA: TGTGCCAGCAGCGCCCCCAGTTGGGGATCTAGCTCTGGGGCCAACGTCCTGACTTTC
J: TRBJ2-6
V: TRBV7-3
D: -
size: -

CDR3: CASTTDSIGTEAFF
DNA: TGTGCCAGCACGACGGATTCAATTGGCACTGAAGCTTTCTTT
J: TRBJ1-1
V: TRBV6-5
D: -
size: -

CDR3: CASDGGQANTEAFF
DNA: TGTGCCTCTGACGGAGGGCAGGCAAACACTGAAGCTTTCTTT
J: TRBJ1-1
V: TRBV10-3
D: -
size: -

CDR3: CASSPMGGGNEQFF
DNA: TGTGCCAGCAGCCCGATGGGAGGAGGTAATGAGCAGTTCTTC
J: TRBJ2-1
V: TRBV7-2
D: -
size: -

CDR3: CASSQRGAGTEAFF
DNA: TGTGCCAGCAGCCAAAGAGGTGCGGGCACTGAAGCTTTCTTT
J: TRBJ1-1
V: TRBV4-2
D: -
size: -

CDR3: CASSLTGDSPLHF
DNA: TGTGCCAGCTCCCTTACAGGGGATTCACCCCTCCACTTT
J: TRBJ1-6
V: TRBV6-6
D: TRBD1
size: -

CDR3: CASSLNRGNGNTIYF
DNA: TGTGCCAGCAGTTTAAACAGGGGCAATGGAAACACCATATATTTT
J: TRBJ1-3
V: TRBV27
D: TRBD1
size: -

CDR3: CASNTGLVHTEAFF
DNA: TGTGCCAGTAACACAGGGTTGGTACACACTGAAGCTTTCTTT
J: TRBJ1-1
V: TRBV19
D: -
size: -

CDR3: CASSRLAGGGRAKNIQYF
DNA: TGTGCCAGCAGCCGACTAGCGGGAGGGGGAAGGGCCAAAAACATTCAGTACTTC
J: TRBJ2-4
V: TRBV6-6
D: TRBD2
size: -

CDR3: CASSFRDRVGYTF
DNA: TGTGCCAGCAGTTTTCGGGACAGGGTTGGCTACACCTTC
J: TRBJ1-2
V: TRBV28
D: TRBD1
size: -

CDR3: CAISRTGVYEQYF
DNA: TGTGCCATCAGCAGGACAGGGGTCTACGAGCAGTACTTC
J: TRBJ2-7
V: TRBV10-3
D: TRBD1
size: -

CDR3: CASSAEFQLTDTQYF
DNA: TGTGCCAGCAGCGCCGAATTTCAGTTGACAGATACGCAGTATTTT
J: TRBJ2-3
V: TRBV11-2
D: -
size: -

CDR3: CASSSGLAGGSRRDTQYF
DNA: TGTGCCAGCAGCTCCGGACTAGCGGGAGGCTCGCGGAGGGATACGCAGTATTTT
J: TRBJ2-3
V: TRBV7-8
D: TRBD2
size: -

CDR3: CASSYTHEQYF
DNA: TGTGCCAGCAGTTACACCCACGAGCAGTACTTC
J: TRBJ2-7
V: TRBV6-2/TRBV6-3
D: -
size: -

CDR3: CASRAWPGGDTIYF
DNA: TGTGCCAGCAGGGCCTGGCCGGGTGGTGACACCATATATTTT
J: TRBJ1-3
V: TRBV2
D: -
size: -

CDR3: CASSPGNGYTF
DNA: TGTGCCAGCAGCCCCGGGAATGGCTACACCTTC
J: TRBJ1-2
V: TRBV5-8
D: -
size: -

CDR3: CASRAQGDNQPQHF
DNA: TGTGCCAGCAGGGCACAGGGAGACAATCAGCCCCAGCATTTT
J: TRBJ1-5
V: TRBV7-2
D: -
size: -

CDR3: CASSEVTRDTEAFF
DNA: TGTGCCAGCAGTGAAGTTACGAGGGACACTGAAGCTTTCTTT
J: TRBJ1-1
V: TRBV6-1
D: -
size: -

CDR3: CASSLAVVGSDTQYF
DNA: TGTGCCAGCAGCTTGGCCGTCGTGGGATCCGATACGCAGTATTTT
J: TRBJ2-3
V: TRBV5-6
D: -
size: once

CDR3: CASKDQDEKLFF
DNA: TGTGCCAGCAAGGACCAAGATGAAAAACTGTTTTTT
J: TRBJ1-4
V: TRBV2
D: -
size: -

CDR3: CASSGSPRGLPTDTQYF
DNA: TGTGCCAGCAGTGGCTCGCCCAGGGGGCTCCCCACAGATACGCAGTATTTT
J: TRBJ2-3
V: TRBV6-4
D: TRBD1
size: -

CDR3: CASSIGWEAQFF
DNA: TGTGCCAGTAGTATAGGCTGGGAGGCGCAGTTCTTC
J: TRBJ2-1
V: TRBV19
D: -
size: -

CDR3: CASSLSRLNTEAFF
DNA: TGTGCCAGCAGCTTAAGTCGGTTGAACACTGAAGCTTTCTTT
J: TRBJ1-1
V: TRBV11-2
D: -
size: -

CDR3: CASSHRDSYTDTQYF
DNA: TGTGCCAGCAGTCACCGGGACTCCTACACAGATACGCAGTATTTT
J: TRBJ2-3
V: TRBV5-4
D: -
size: -

CDR3: CATSESTAGRDYEQYF
DNA: TGTGCCACCAGTGAGTCGACCGCGGGACGGGACTACGAGCAGTACTTC
J: TRBJ2-7
V: TRBV24-1
D: -
size: -

CDR3: CASSPRQGTNEKLFF
DNA: TGTGCCAGCTCACCACGCCAGGGAACTAATGAAAAACTGTTTTTT
J: TRBJ1-4
V: TRBV18
D: -
size: -

CDR3: CASSAPRGVGEKLFF
DNA: TGTGCCAGTAGTGCCCCCAGGGGAGTTGGAGAAAAACTGTTTTTT
J: TRBJ1-4
V: TRBV19
D: -
size: -

CDR3: CASRPTTGSGNQPQHF
DNA: TGTGCCAGCAGACCAACGACAGGGTCTGGCAATCAGCCCCAGCATTTT
J: TRBJ1-5
V: TRBV28
D: TRBD1
size: -

CDR3: CASIQIQGMNTEAFF
DNA: TGTGCCAGCATCCAAATACAGGGGATGAACACTGAAGCTTTCTTT
J: TRBJ1-1
V: TRBV11-2
D: TRBD1
size: -

CDR3: CASSSLLAGTDEQYF
DNA: TGTGCCAGCAGCTCCCTGCTAGCGGGAACGGACGAGCAGTACTTC
J: TRBJ2-7
V: TRBV6-2/TRBV6-3
D: TRBD2
size: -

CDR3: CASSPLTGNTEAFF
DNA: TGTGCCAGCAGTCCGTTGACAGGGAACACTGAAGCTTTCTTT
J: TRBJ1-1
V: TRBV27
D: -
size: -

CDR3: CASGAAGGRVNTQYF
DNA: TGTGCCAGCGGGGCAGCGGGTGGCAGGGTAAATACGCAGTATTTT
J: TRBJ2-3
V: TRBV27
D: -
size: -

CDR3: CASSVGTGGSTEAFF
DNA: TGTGCCAGCAGCGTGGGGACAGGGGGGTCAACTGAAGCTTTCTTT
J: TRBJ1-1
V: TRBV9
D: TRBD1
size: -

CDR3: CAIREPGQEAFF
DNA: TGTGCCATCAGGGAACCGGGCCAGGAAGCTTTCTTT
J: TRBJ1-1
V: TRBV10-3
D: -
size: -

CDR3: CASKPTGGYTGELFF
DNA: TGTGCCAGCAAACCTACAGGGGGCTACACCGGGGAGCTGTTTTTT
J: TRBJ2-2
V: TRBV7-2
D: TRBD1
size: -